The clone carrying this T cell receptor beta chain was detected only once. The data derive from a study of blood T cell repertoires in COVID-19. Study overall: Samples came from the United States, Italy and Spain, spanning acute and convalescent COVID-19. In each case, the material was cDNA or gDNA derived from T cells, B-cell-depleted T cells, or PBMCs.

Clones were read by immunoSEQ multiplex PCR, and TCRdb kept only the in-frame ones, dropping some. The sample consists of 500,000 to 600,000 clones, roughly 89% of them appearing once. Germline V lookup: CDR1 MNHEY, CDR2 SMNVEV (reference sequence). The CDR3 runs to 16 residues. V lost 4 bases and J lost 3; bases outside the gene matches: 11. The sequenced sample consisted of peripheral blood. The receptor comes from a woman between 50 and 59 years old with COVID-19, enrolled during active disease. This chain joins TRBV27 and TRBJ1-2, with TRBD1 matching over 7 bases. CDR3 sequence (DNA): TGTGCCAGCAGTTCCCTCTATAGGGGGCAGTACTATGGCTACACCTTC. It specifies CASSSLYRGQYYGYTF.